This is a list of T cell receptor beta chains from one sample in a study of vaccination effects on CD4 cells after COVID-19. The antigens these receptors bind are not known. This table comes from immunoSEQ multiplex PCR, and its TCRdb copy is limited to in-frame clones, with some not included. This table has almost 40,000 clones, around 76% appearing once. Specimen: CD4+ T cells from PBMCs cultured without peptide, collected before COVID-19 vaccination. Receptors were obtained from a human donor who received a COVID-19 vaccine. CDR3s include the opening cysteine and the closing phenylalanine or tryptophan. A D gene is named only where the DNA matches it firmly. Only some rows state a clone size, as once, few, many or a class for expanded clones.

TRBJ2-3 | 14 | NA | NA | TRBV12-5 | CASGPGSAADTQYF | TGTGCTAGTGGTCCAGGCAGCGCGGCAGATACGCAGTATTTT
TRBJ2-1 | 12 | NA | NA | TRBV7-2 | CASRPGGNEQFF | TGTGCCAGCAGGCCAGGGGGGAATGAGCAGTTCTTC
TRBJ1-2 | 14 | NA | NA | TRBV7-9 | CASSLADGFYGYTF | TGTGCCAGCAGCTTAGCGGACGGTTTCTATGGCTACACCTTC
TRBJ1-3 | 15 | NA | NA | TRBV4-1 | CASSQATGTGNTIYF | TGCGCCAGCAGCCAAGCAACAGGGACGGGAAACACCATATATTTT
TRBJ1-3 | 12 | NA | NA | TRBV3-1/TRBV3-2 | CASGNSGNTIYF | TGTGCCAGCGGAAACTCTGGAAACACCATATATTTT
TRBJ1-2 | 11 | few | NA | TRBV30 | CAVGGGQGYTF | TGTGCTGTGGGGGGAGGGCAGGGCTACACCTTC
TRBJ1-4 | 14 | NA | NA | TRBV3-1/TRBV3-2 | CASSLSGTNEKLFF | TGTGCCAGCAGCCTGAGCGGAACTAATGAAAAACTGTTTTTT
TRBJ2-1 | 14 | NA | TRBD2 | TRBV7-2 | CASSFSGEDNEQFF | TGTGCCAGCAGCTTTAGCGGGGAAGACAATGAGCAGTTCTTC
TRBJ2-3 | 13 | NA | NA | TRBV10-2 | CASSEPGTDTQYF | TGCGCCAGCAGTGAGCCAGGGACAGATACGCAGTATTTT
TRBJ2-3 | 17 | once | TRBD1 | TRBV24-1 | CATSDFTRDRGLDTQYF | TGTGCCACCAGTGATTTTACCCGGGACAGGGGGTTAGATACGCAGTATTTT
TRBJ1-1 | 14 | NA | TRBD1 | TRBV7-2 | CASSSTGVNTEAFF | TGTGCCAGCAGCTCGACAGGGGTGAACACTGAAGCTTTCTTT
TRBJ2-1 | 16 | NA | TRBD2 | TRBV3-1/TRBV3-2 | CASSQRAGGPYNEQFF | TGTGCCAGCAGCCAGAGAGCGGGGGGGCCCTACAATGAGCAGTTCTTC
TRBJ2-3 | 16 | once | TRBD2 | TRBV5-1 | CASSNLAGGSADTQYF | TGCGCCAGCAGCAACCTAGCGGGGGGAAGCGCAGATACGCAGTATTTT
TRBJ2-5 | 16 | NA | NA | TRBV18 | CASSHDMTGEGETQYF | TGTGCCAGCTCACACGACATGACAGGGGAGGGAGAGACCCAGTACTTC
TRBJ1-3 | 17 | NA | NA | TRBV9 | CASSVKSLDSSGNTIYF | TGTGCCAGCAGCGTAAAATCCTTGGACAGCTCTGGAAACACCATATATTTT
TRBJ2-5 | 14 | NA | NA | TRBV9 | CASSRGSIGETQYF | TGTGCCAGCAGCAGGGGGTCCATTGGAGAGACCCAGTACTTC
TRBJ2-5 | 12 | NA | NA | TRBV28 | CASSATRETQYF | TGTGCCAGCAGCGCGACTAGAGAGACCCAGTACTTC
TRBJ1-2 | 14 | NA | NA | TRBV30 | CAWREQGLNYGYTF | TGTGCCTGGAGAGAACAGGGACTGAACTATGGCTACACCTTC
TRBJ1-5 | 15 | few | NA | TRBV15 | CATSRDPKDGQPQHF | TGTGCCACCAGCAGAGATCCGAAGGACGGGCAGCCCCAGCATTTT
TRBJ2-3 | 15 | once | NA | TRBV7-8 | CASSLVGGYLDTQYF | TGTGCCAGCAGCTTAGTTGGAGGGTATCTAGATACGCAGTATTTT
TRBJ1-6 | 15 | NA | TRBD1 | TRBV6-2/TRBV6-3 | CASSYAGTANSPLHF | TGTGCCAGCAGTTACGCGGGGACAGCGAATTCACCCCTCCACTTT
TRBJ2-2 | 17 | once | TRBD2 | TRBV4-3 | CASSQESVAGGVGELFF | TGCGCCAGCAGCCAAGAGTCGGTAGCGGGGGGGGTCGGGGAGCTGTTTTTT
TRBJ2-5 | 13 | NA | TRBD1 | TRBV5-1 | CASSLQGEETQYF | TGCGCCAGCAGCCTACAGGGGGAAGAGACCCAGTACTTC
TRBJ1-5 | 15 | NA | NA | TRBV11-2 | CASSAVPDSNQPQHF | TGTGCCAGCAGCGCAGTACCGGACAGTAATCAGCCCCAGCATTTT
TRBJ2-6 | 20 | NA | NA | TRBV18 | CASSPRWSWGALGGANVLTF | TGTGCCAGCTCACCCCGGTGGAGCTGGGGGGCTCTCGGTGGGGCCAACGTCCTGACTTTC